These T cell receptor beta chains were read from a single sample in a study of CD8+ T cells in alopecia areata. Profiling relied on immunoSEQ multiplex PCR, and the TCRdb table lists in-frame clones only, not all of them. The table records 14,000 or so clones, 45% to 60% of them present only once. The sequences come from skin, collected at week 0. All receptors come from a human donor with alopecia areata. CDR3s include the opening cysteine and the closing phenylalanine or tryptophan. A D gene is named only where the DNA matches it firmly. Clone size is shown for a subset of rows, as once, few, many or a class of expanded clone.

abundance	v_gene	j_gene	d_gene	CDR3nt	CDR3aa
NA	TRBV5-4	TRBJ1-1	NA	TGTGCCAGCAGCTCCGGGGGCAGTAATATGGCTGAAGCTTTCTTT	CASSSGGSNMAEAFF
NA	TRBV5-1	TRBJ1-4	NA	TGCGCCAGCAGCTTGGCCGAATCTACTGAAAAACTGTTTTTT	CASSLAESTEKLFF
NA	TRBV5-1	TRBJ2-3	TRBD1	TGCGCCAGCAGCCCGTCGGGACAGCTTAGCACAGATACGCAGTATTTT	CASSPSGQLSTDTQYF
NA	TRBV7-2	TRBJ2-7	NA	TGTGCCAGCAACGTCGTGGGGGGGCTCTACGAGCAGTACTTC	CASNVVGGLYEQYF
NA	TRBV25-1	TRBJ1-1	NA	TGTGCCAGCAGTGAAGGCAGCCGTGAAGCTTTCTTT	CASSEGSREAFF
NA	TRBV6-5	TRBJ1-2	NA	TGTGCCAGCAGGACAGCGGACTATGGCTACACCTTC	CASRTADYGYTF
NA	TRBV14	TRBJ2-2	NA	TGTGCCAGCAGCCTGAGAGCGAACACCGGGGAGCTGTTTTTT	CASSLRANTGELFF
NA	TRBV6-5	TRBJ2-7	NA	TGTGCCAGCAGTCCCCGGCCCTCCTACGAGCAGTACTTC	CASSPRPSYEQYF
NA	TRBV2	TRBJ1-4	NA	TGTGCCTCAGTCCCGGGACATGAAGAAAAACTGTTTTTT	CASVPGHEEKLFF
NA	TRBV28	TRBJ2-7	NA	TGTGCCAGCAGTTTATCGCGGACGGGGCGCGAGCAGTACTTC	CASSLSRTGREQYF
few	TRBV7-8	TRBJ2-7	TRBD2	TGTGCCAGCAGCTTAGCGGCCGGGGACTACTACGAGCAGTACTTC	CASSLAAGDYYEQYF
few	TRBV18	TRBJ1-6	NA	TGTGCCAGCTCACCACATGAGCTTTCACCCCTCCACTTT	CASSPHELSPLHF
NA	TRBV7-2	TRBJ2-7	NA	TGTGCCAGCAGCCGAGTCGGGGCCTACGAGCAGTACTTC	CASSRVGAYEQYF
few	TRBV4-3	TRBJ2-2	NA	TGCGCCAGCAGCCAGGTTAGACTGGCCCATGGGAACACCGGGGAGCTGTTTTTT	CASSQVRLAHGNTGELFF
NA	TRBV4-1	TRBJ2-4	NA	TGCGCCAGCAGCCAAGAACCGACCAGGGTTTGGAAAAACATTCAGTACTTC	CASSQEPTRVWKNIQYF
NA	TRBV9	TRBJ1-4	TRBD1	TGTGCCAGCAGCTCCAGAGGGACAGGGGCTGAAAAACTGTTTTTT	CASSSRGTGAEKLFF
NA	TRBV7-6	TRBJ2-5	TRBD2	TGTGCCAGCAGCTTTAAGCGGGGGGGCTCTGCCCAGTACTTC	CASSFKRGGSAQYF
NA	TRBV7-2	TRBJ2-6	TRBD1	TGTGCCAGCAGCGTCGGACAGGGGAAGTCTGGGGCCAACGTCCTGACTTTC	CASSVGQGKSGANVLTF
once	TRBV5-1	TRBJ2-2	TRBD2	TGCGCCAGCTTCCATGGATTACTAGCGGGGGGCCCTATGAACACCGGGGAGCTGTTTTTT	CASFHGLLAGGPMNTGELFF
NA	TRBV6-1	TRBJ1-6	NA	TGTGCCAGCGCGATAGGTGGGGCCTTAGGGTCACCCCTCCACTTT	CASAIGGALGSPLHF
NA	TRBV11-2	TRBJ2-1	TRBD2	TGTGCCAGCAGCTACCTAGCGGGGGGGCGGCTTCGGCACAATGAGCAGTTCTTC	CASSYLAGGRLRHNEQFF
NA	TRBV12-5	TRBJ2-1	TRBD1	TGTGCTAGTGGGGTCTTTCGGGACAGACTACTACGGTCCTACAATGAGCAGTTCTTC	CASGVFRDRLLRSYNEQFF
few	TRBV30	TRBJ1-1	NA	TGTGCCTGGAGGAGAGTTGAAGCTTTCTTT	CAWRRVEAFF
NA	TRBV7-2	TRBJ1-1	NA	TGTGCCAGCAGCTTACACAGGGACACTGAAGCTTTCTTT	CASSLHRDTEAFF
NA	TRBV28	TRBJ1-2	NA	TGTGCCAGCAGTTTATGGGACAGCGCAGGCTATGGCTACACCTTC	CASSLWDSAGYGYTF
NA	TRBV4-1	TRBJ2-3	NA	TGCGCCAGCAGCCAAGCCCCCTTACTGACGACAGATACGCAGTATTTT	CASSQAPLLTTDTQYF
NA	TRBV30	TRBJ1-1	TRBD1	TGTGCCTGGAGTGTGTACAGGGGGAACACTGAAGCTTTCTTT	CAWSVYRGNTEAFF
once	TRBV5-1	TRBJ2-3	TRBD2	TGCGCCAGCAGCTCTAGCGGTAGCACAGATACGCAGTATTTT	CASSSSGSTDTQYF
NA	TRBV5-1	TRBJ1-1	NA	TGCGCCAGTAGCTTGGTAGGGGTCCTCGGAAGAGACACTGAAGCTTTCTTT	CASSLVGVLGRDTEAFF
NA	TRBV7-3	TRBJ2-1	NA	TGTGCCAGCAGCCCCACCGACCAAATCTACAATGAGCAGTTCTTC	CASSPTDQIYNEQFF
once	TRBV11-2	TRBJ2-3	NA	TGTGCCAGCAGCTTAGGGGAATTCGGAGCCACAGATACGCAGTATTTT	CASSLGEFGATDTQYF
NA	TRBV25-1	TRBJ2-7	TRBD1	TGTGCCAGCAGTGAATATAGGGACAGCACCTACGAGCAGTACTTC	CASSEYRDSTYEQYF
few	TRBV6-1	TRBJ1-5	NA	TGTGCCAGCATTCGGGCAAGCAATCAGCCCCAGCATTTT	CASIRASNQPQHF
NA	TRBV7-6	TRBJ2-7	TRBD2	TGTGCCAGCAGCTTAGTGGGCCGGGGAGTGGGGGGGTCCCCCTACGAGCAGTACTTC	CASSLVGRGVGGSPYEQYF
NA	TRBV30	TRBJ1-6	NA	TGTGCCTGGAGCTCCGGGGGGGGCCGTTCACCCCTCCACTTT	CAWSSGGGRSPLHF
few	TRBV6-5	TRBJ1-2	NA	TGTGCCAGCAGTTCCGGTATTCGATCCTATGGCTACACCTTC	CASSSGIRSYGYTF
NA	TRBV9	TRBJ1-3	TRBD1	TGTGCCAGCAGCGCGTCTGGACAGGGTGGAAACACCATATATTTT	CASSASGQGGNTIYF
NA	TRBV6-4	TRBJ2-3	NA	TGTGCCAGCAGTGACTCCCCCGCAGATACGCAGTATTTT	CASSDSPADTQYF
few	TRBV2	TRBJ2-5	NA	TGTGCCAGCAGACTACTCCAGGGAGAGCGGGAGACCCAGTACTTC	CASRLLQGERETQYF
NA	TRBV30	TRBJ1-2	NA	TGTGCCTGGAGTGTTCTTAGCCACTATGGCTACACCTTC	CAWSVLSHYGYTF
few	TRBV4-1	TRBJ1-4	NA	TGCGCCAGCAGCCAAGATTTAGGGCGTACTAATGAAAAACTGTTTTTT	CASSQDLGRTNEKLFF
NA	TRBV6-5	TRBJ1-6	NA	TGTGCCAGCAGTGCCCGCCAGGGCACCGATTCACCCCTCCACTTT	CASSARQGTDSPLHF
NA	TRBV6-5	TRBJ2-2	TRBD2	TGTGCCAGCAGTTGGGGACTAGCCGGTGGCCCCGGGGAGCTGTTTTTT	CASSWGLAGGPGELFF
once	TRBV27	TRBJ2-7	TRBD1	TGTGCCACACGGCGGGCAGGGGGAACCTACGAGCAGTACTTC	CATRRAGGTYEQYF
NA	TRBV2	TRBJ2-1	NA	TGTGCCAGCAGTGCGGACTGGAACAATGAGCAGTTCTTC	CASSADWNNEQFF
NA	TRBV29-1	TRBJ2-5	TRBD1	TGCAGCGTTGACCGGGACAGTTTCCAAGAGACCCAGTACTTC	CSVDRDSFQETQYF
NA	TRBV28	TRBJ1-4	NA	TGTGCCAGCAGGCGGGAGACCGGTACTAATGAAAAACTGTTTTTT	CASRRETGTNEKLFF
NA	TRBV6-6	TRBJ2-2	NA	TGTGCCAGCAGGCCGACAGGGAACACCGGGGAGCTGTTTTTT	CASRPTGNTGELFF
once	TRBV5-8	TRBJ2-7	TRBD2	TGTGCCAGCAGCTTGTGGGTAGCGGGGACATCCCCCCCCGAGCAGTACTTC	CASSLWVAGTSPPEQYF
NA	TRBV14	TRBJ2-1	NA	TGTGCCAGCAGCCAAGTTACAGGGAGATCCTACAATGAGCAGTTCTTC	CASSQVTGRSYNEQFF
few	TRBV6-5	TRBJ2-7	NA	TGTGCCAGCAGTTACGATCGTTCCGTGGGGGCGGGCGAGCAGTACTTC	CASSYDRSVGAGEQYF
NA	TRBV5-1	TRBJ2-1	TRBD2	TGCGCCAGCAGCGTCCGACTAGCGGGGGGCGCAAATGAGCAGTTCTTC	CASSVRLAGGANEQFF
few	TRBV7-9	TRBJ2-7	NA	TGTGCCAGCAGCGCCTCGGACCGAAGGTACTTC	CASSASDRRYF